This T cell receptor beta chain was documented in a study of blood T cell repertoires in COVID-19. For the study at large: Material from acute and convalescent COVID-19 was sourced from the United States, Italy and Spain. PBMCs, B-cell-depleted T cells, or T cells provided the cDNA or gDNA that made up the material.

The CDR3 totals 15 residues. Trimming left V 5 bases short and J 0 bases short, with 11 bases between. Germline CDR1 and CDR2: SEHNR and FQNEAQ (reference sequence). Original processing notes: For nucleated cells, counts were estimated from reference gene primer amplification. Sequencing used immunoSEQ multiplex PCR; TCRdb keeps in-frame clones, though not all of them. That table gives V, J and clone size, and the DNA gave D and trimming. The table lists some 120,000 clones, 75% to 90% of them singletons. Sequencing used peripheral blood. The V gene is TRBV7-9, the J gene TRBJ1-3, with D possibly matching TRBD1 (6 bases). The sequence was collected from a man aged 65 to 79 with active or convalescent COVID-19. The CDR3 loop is CASSPQGHSGNTIYF. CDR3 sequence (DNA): TGTGCCAGCAGCCCACAGGGTCACTCTGGAAACACCATATATTTT.